The rows below give T cell receptor beta chains drawn from one sample of a study of T cells generated in artificial thymic organoids. MiXCR, applied by TCRdb to the 5' RACE reads, yields one record per CDR3 protein. Among 8,200 or so distinct CDR3 sequences listed, 20% to 30% were seen once. No antigen has been assigned to these receptors. The sequenced sample consisted of naive CD8+ T cells grown in artificial thymic organoids from cord blood stem and progenitor cells. These receptors originate from a human donor who gave cord blood stem cells for thymic organoid culture, a cardiac surgery patient who gave postnatal thymus, or a blood donor (not recorded which). Each CDR3 is given with its conserved first and last residue. Fields, in order: V gene, clone size, D gene, CDR3 length, J gene, CDR3 protein, CDR3 DNA. The D gene is left open where the match is weak. Clone size is not always given. Where it is, it says once, few, many or a class for expanded clones.

>TRBV20-1|few|-|12|TRBJ2-5
CSARAGGETQYF
TGCAGTGCTAGGGCGGGCGGAGAGACCCAGTACTTC
>TRBV6-5|-|-|13|TRBJ1-5
CASRANSNQPQHF
TGTGCCAGCAGAGCCAATAGCAATCAGCCCCAGCATTTT
>TRBV12-5|-|-|13|TRBJ2-3
CASGLVSSYMQYF
TGTGCTAGTGGTTTGGTATCTTCCTATATGCAGTATTTT
>TRBV13|few|TRBD1|18|TRBJ1-5
CASSLGPTGGLINQPQHF
TGTGCCAGCAGCTTAGGCCCTACAGGGGGTCTGATCAATCAGCCCCAGCATTTT
>TRBV27|-|-|13|TRBJ2-3
CASSSARTDTQYF
TGTGCCAGCAGTTCGGCTCGCACAGATACGCAGTATTTT
>TRBV4-1|medium-sized|TRBD1|14|TRBJ2-7
CASSLLDRLYEQYF
TGCGCCAGCAGCCTGTTGGACAGGCTATACGAGCAGTACTTC
>TRBV20-1|medium-sized|-|15|TRBJ2-4
CSARDMTRRKNIQYF
TGCAGTGCTAGAGATATGACTAGGAGGAAAAACATTCAGTACTTC
>TRBV12-3/TRBV12-4|medium-sized|-|17|TRBJ1-1
CASSFVGGYAMNTEAFF
TGTGCCAGCAGTTTCGTGGGAGGGTATGCTATGAACACTGAAGCTTTCTTT
>TRBV7-3|few|-|16|TRBJ2-6
CASSLTRDAGANVLTF
TGTGCCAGCAGCTTAACGCGGGATGCTGGGGCCAACGTCCTGACTTTC
>TRBV11-3|medium-sized|-|13|TRBJ1-1
CASSLGRNTEAFF
TGTGCCAGCAGCTTAGGGAGGAACACTGAAGCTTTCTTT
>TRBV9|medium-sized|-|15|TRBJ2-2
CASSSRMIRTGELFF
TGTGCCAGCAGCTCTCGAATGATCCGGACCGGGGAGCTGTTTTTT